Below, 18 T cell receptor beta chains from the same sample are listed, as sequenced in a study of T cells in Graves' hyperthyroidism and ophthalmopathy. The source material, RNA transcripts, was used to amplify TCR beta CDR3 regions. During a first-round RT-PCR of the TCR CDR3, the HTBI primer set was used. From the multiplex PCR reads, TCRdb called clonotypes with MiXCR, one entry per CDR3 protein. The sample shows roughly 660,000 distinct CDR3 sequences, 15% to 20% of them seen only once. Sequencing was done on a sample of blood. The origin of the receptors is a man between 45 and 60 years old with Graves' hyperthyroidism.

The chain employs TRBV7-9 and TRBJ2-7; tentative D call: TRBD1 (5 bases). V gave up 5 bases and J gave up 0 bases, with 11 bases separating them. Germline CDR1 and CDR2: SEHNR and FQNEAQ (reference sequence). This CDR3 comprises 14 residues. The CDR3 DNA follows: TGTGCCAGCAGCGCACAGGATAGCTCCTACGAGCAGTACTTC. It is translated as CASSAQDSSYEQYF.

Only a few counts were recorded for this clonotype. The chain uses TRBV9 and TRBJ1-5; D gene ambiguous. The V end was cut by 0 bases, the J end by 4 bases, with 5 bases between. From germline, CDR1 is SGDLS and CDR2 YYNGEE. The CDR3 is 13 amino acids. The CDR3 DNA follows: TGTGCCAGCAGCGTAGCCCAGAATCAGCCCCAGCATTTT. Translating it yields CASSVAQNQPQHF.

A few counts support this clonotype. V gene TRBV6-6 combines with J gene TRBJ2-1, with 7 bases fitting TRBD1. Per the germline V gene, CDR1 is MNHNY and CDR2 is SVGAGI (reference sequence). The V gene end was trimmed by 2 bases and the J gene end by 6 bases; junction bases not matched to a gene: 7. The CDR3 totals 15 residues. In DNA form, the CDR3 reads TGTGCCAGCAGTTACCTAGTTACAGGGGCCAATGAGCAGTTCTTC. It yields the protein CASSYLVTGANEQFF.

This clonotype was recorded at least ten times. The rearrangement joins TRBV12-3 or TRBV12-4 to TRBJ2-2; 7 bases fit TRBD2. Germline trimming cut 4 bases from V and 2 bases from J; bases unmatched to any gene: 4. This CDR3 has 15 residues. This CDR3 is CASSSASGNTGELFF. CDR3 nucleotides: TGTGCCAGCAGTTCCGCTAGCGGAAACACCGGGGAGCTGTTTTTT.

The chain joins TRBV5-1 to TRBJ2-7, with D hard to call. From germline, CDR1 is SGHRS and CDR2 YFSETQ. Deletions cut 1 base from V and 7 bases from J, with 12 bases between. The CDR3 sequence is 13 residues long. The CDR3 sequence is CASSLTYAREQYF. The CDR3 region has the DNA TGCGCCAGCAGCTTGACTTATGCTAGGGAGCAGTACTTC.

The chain is built from TRBV6-5 and TRBJ2-3, with 7 bases that match TRBD1. The CDR3 sequence is 15 residues long. Per germline, CDR1 MNHEY and CDR2 SVGAGI. J was trimmed by 2 bases and V by 4 bases; bases with no gene match: 6. The CDR3 loop is CASSSQGTDTDTQYF. The CDR3 nucleotides read TGTGCCAGCAGTTCTCAAGGGACAGACACAGATACGCAGTATTTT.

The J gene is TRBJ2-4, the V gene TRBV2; TRBD1 aligns across 8 bases. In germline, CDR1 is SNHLY, CDR2 FYNNEI. The CDR3 length is 14 residues. Germline trimming cut 6 bases from V and 6 bases from J; bases unmatched to any gene: 7. The CDR3 bases are TGTGCCAGCAGGGCAGGGGGCGCGGGAAACATTCAGTACTTC. Translated, it gives CASRAGGAGNIQYF. The whole variable domain, filled in from reference TRBV2 and TRBJ2-4, reads EPEVTQTPSHQVTQMGQEVILRCVPISNHLYFYWYRQILGQKVEFLVSFYNNEISEKSEIFDDQFSVERPDGSNFTLKIRSTKLEDSAMYFCASRAGGAGNIQYFGAGTRLSVL.

Turning to this clonotype: Relative to the germline gene, one junction end is altered; a read error may explain this. The V and J genes are TRBV7-2 and TRBJ2-7; D is uncertain. The CDR3 covers 15 residues. Looked up from germline, CDR1 is SGHTA and CDR2 is FQGNSA. The CDR3 reads CASSPNGKGTYEQYF. The CDR3 DNA follows: TGCGCCAGCAGCCCCAATGGGAAGGGCACCTACGAGCAGTACTTC.

This clonotype was detected ten times or more. This sequence joins TRBV30 and TRBJ2-7; a weak D match, TRBD2 (5 bases). This CDR3 has 12 amino acids. Germline loops: CDR1 GTSNPN, CDR2 SVGIG (reference sequence). The V end lost 1 base, the J end lost 3 bases, and 7 bases lay between the germline ends. CDR3: CAWSEGDYEQYF. The DNA of the CDR3 is TGTGCCTGGAGTGAGGGAGACTACGAGCAGTACTTC.

The V gene is TRBV9, the J gene TRBJ2-7; TRBD1 agrees at 8 bases. J lost 3 bases, V lost 0 bases, and 11 bases had no gene match. In germline, CDR1 is SGDLS, CDR2 YYNGEE. The length of the CDR3 is 17 residues. CDR3 loop: CASSVDGTGFEGYEQYF. Written as DNA, the CDR3 is TGTGCCAGCAGCGTAGACGGGACAGGTTTTGAGGGCTACGAGCAGTACTTC.

This sequence joins TRBV9 and TRBJ1-2, with D possibly being TRBD1 (6 bases). CDR1 is SGDLS, CDR2 YYNGEE, per germline. CDR3 length: 15 amino acids. V was shortened by 4 bases and J by 7 bases, with 20 bases between the two germline ends. In nucleotides, the CDR3 is TGTGCCAGCAGCCAAGGCGCGCAGGGGACTTTTGGCTACACCTTC. It codes for CASSQGAQGTFGYTF.

There are many counts of this clonotype. The chain couples TRBV9 to TRBJ1-5, with 7 bases identical to TRBD1. V dropped 3 bases and J dropped 7; count of bases not matched to a gene: 10. The CDR3 runs to 15 residues. Germline V gene data show CDR1 as SGDLS and CDR2 as YYNGEE. CDR3 in DNA: TGTGCCAGCAGCGAGGGAGGGGGCGCGGGACAGCCCCAGCATTTT. It translates to CASSEGGGAGQPQHF.

The table lists this clonotype with many counts. The V call is TRBV12-3 or TRBV12-4, the J call TRBJ2-7; 8 bases line up with TRBD1. This CDR3 spans 15 amino acids. V shed 5 bases and J 0 bases; nucleotides not matched to a gene: 6. The CDR3 DNA sequence: TGTGCCAGCAGTCCAGGACAGGGTTTCTCCTACGAGCAGTACTTC. Translated: CASSPGQGFSYEQYF.

Ten or more counts support this clonotype. The rearrangement links TRBV3-1 to TRBJ2-1, with 8 bases identical to TRBD2. V dropped 0 bases and J dropped 4; count of bases not matched to a gene: 2. The germline V gene encodes CDR1 LGHDT and CDR2 YNNKEL (reference sequence). This CDR3 is built from 15 residues. CDR3 amino acids: CASSQDSGKYNEQFF. The CDR3 bases are TGTGCCAGCAGCCAAGATAGCGGGAAATACAATGAGCAGTTCTTC.

Only a few counts were recorded for this clonotype. The chain carries TRBV28 and TRBJ2-7; no clear D gene. The CDR3 is 16 amino acids. The germline gives CDR1 MDHEN, CDR2 SYDVKM. Trimming pared 0 bases from V and 5 bases from J, leaving 17 bases between. The CDR3 loop reads CASSLWSTTRGNEQYF. The CDR3 DNA follows: TGTGCCAGCAGTTTATGGTCTACCACACGAGGAAACGAGCAGTACTTC.

This clonotype was seen at least ten times. The rearrangement uses TRBV5-5 and TRBJ1-1; D ambiguous. V lost 4 bases, J lost 7 bases, and 8 bases lay in between. The CDR3 has 11 amino acids. Per germline, CDR1 SGHKS and CDR2 YYEKEE (reference sequence). In nucleotides, the CDR3 is TGTGCCAGCAGCGCCGCCGTTGAAGCTTTCTTT. Translated, it gives CASSAAVEAFF.

This clonotype showed up many times. The rearrangement links TRBV28 to TRBJ2-1, with D hard to call. CDR3 size: 12 residues. Germline V lookup: CDR1 MDHEN, CDR2 SYDVKM. V was cut by 3 bases and J by 13 bases, with 13 bases left in between. Here the CDR3 reads CASSLSGNRQFF. In nucleotides, the CDR3 is TGTGCCAGCAGTTTGTCAGGCAACCGCCAGTTCTTC. Supplemented by reference TRBV28 and TRBJ2-1, the full variable domain reads DVKVTQSSRYLVKRTGEKVFLECVQDMDHENMFWYRQDPGLGLRLIYFSYDVKMKEKGDIPEGYSVSREKKERFSLILESASTNQTSMYLCASSLSGNRQFFGPGTRLTVL.

This clonotype was counted at least ten times. The chain links TRBV28 to TRBJ1-2; 9 bases fit TRBD1. This CDR3 region has 16 residues. The V gene's germline CDR1 is MDHEN and CDR2 SYDVKM. Losses at the gene ends were 4 bases for V and 4 bases for J; bases not matched to a gene: 10. The CDR3 DNA follows: TGTGCCAGCAGTTCCGGTCCGGGACAGGGTGGCTATGGCTACACCTTC. It codes for CASSSGPGQGGYGYTF.